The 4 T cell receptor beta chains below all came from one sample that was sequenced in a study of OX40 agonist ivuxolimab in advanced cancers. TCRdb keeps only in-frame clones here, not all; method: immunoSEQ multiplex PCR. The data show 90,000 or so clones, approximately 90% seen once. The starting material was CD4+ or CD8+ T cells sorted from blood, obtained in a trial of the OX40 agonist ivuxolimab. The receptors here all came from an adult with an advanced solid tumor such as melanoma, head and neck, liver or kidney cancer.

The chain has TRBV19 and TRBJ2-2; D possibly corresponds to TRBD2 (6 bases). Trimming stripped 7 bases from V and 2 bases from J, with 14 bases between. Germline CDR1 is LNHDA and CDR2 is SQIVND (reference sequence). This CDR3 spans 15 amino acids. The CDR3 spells CASKTGDLNTGELFF. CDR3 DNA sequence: TGTGCCAGTAAAACGGGGGACCTAAACACCGGGGAGCTGTTTTTT.

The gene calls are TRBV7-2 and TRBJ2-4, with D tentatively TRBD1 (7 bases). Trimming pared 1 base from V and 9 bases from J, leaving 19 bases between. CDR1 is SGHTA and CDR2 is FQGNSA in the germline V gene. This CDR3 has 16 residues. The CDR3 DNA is TGTGCCAGCAGCTTAGTGGTGTCAGGGGGGAGGAGCATTCAGTACTTC. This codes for CASSLVVSGGRSIQYF.

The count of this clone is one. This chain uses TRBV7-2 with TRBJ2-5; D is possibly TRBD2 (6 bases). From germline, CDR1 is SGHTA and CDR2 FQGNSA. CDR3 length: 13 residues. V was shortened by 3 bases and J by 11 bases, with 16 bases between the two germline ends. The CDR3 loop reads CASSFPTVREQYF. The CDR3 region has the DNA TGTGCCAGCAGCTTTCCAACCGTTCGGGAGCAGTACTTC.

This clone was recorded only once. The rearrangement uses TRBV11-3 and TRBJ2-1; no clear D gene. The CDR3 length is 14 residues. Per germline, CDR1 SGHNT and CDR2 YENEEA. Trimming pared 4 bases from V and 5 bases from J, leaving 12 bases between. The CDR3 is CASSWGTTNNEQFF. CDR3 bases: TGTGCCAGCAGCTGGGGTACTACCAACAATGAGCAGTTCTTC.